The 16 T cell receptor beta chains in this list originate from one sample, sequenced in a study of control samples from healthy donors and cancer patients. TCRdb keeps only in-frame clones here, not all; method: immunoSEQ multiplex PCR. The table has some 120,000 clones, around nine tenths seen once. The source material was blood. These receptors originate from a woman in her 70s in good health.

This chain joins TRBV19 and TRBJ1-2; 9 nucleotides agree with TRBD1. Germline V CDR1 and CDR2: LNHDA, SQIVND (reference sequence). J lost 7 bases, V lost 1 base, and 1 base had no gene match. The CDR3 runs 13 residues. CDR3 protein: CASSIGQGGGYTF. DNA of the CDR3: TGTGCCAGTAGTATAGGACAGGGGGGTGGCTACACCTTC.

The chain carries TRBV20-1 and TRBJ2-3, with no clear D. The CDR3 consists of 11 residues. Germline V gene lookup returns CDR1 DFQATT and CDR2 SNEGSKA (reference sequence). V was clipped by 6 bases and J by 3 bases, with 7 bases between them. CDR3: CSAMETDTQYF. CDR3 bases: TGCAGTGCGATGGAAACAGATACGCAGTATTTT.

V usage is TRBV5-4 and J usage is TRBJ1-2; TRBD1 matches at 7 bases. Germline CDR1 SGHNT, CDR2 YYREEE (reference sequence). V was pared by 0 bases and J by 6 bases, with 8 bases of the junction left unmatched. The CDR3 sequence is 15 residues long. This CDR3 reads CASSLAQGLLHGYTF. Here the CDR3 DNA reads TGTGCCAGCAGCTTGGCACAGGGGTTACTCCATGGCTACACCTTC.

V gene TRBV27 combines with J gene TRBJ2-3, with D possibly being TRBD2 (6 bases). Germline assignment: CDR1 MNHEY and CDR2 SMNVEV (reference sequence). V gave up 2 bases and J gave up 12 bases, with 18 bases separating them. The length of the CDR3 is 14 residues. The CDR3 here is CASSLADSAGPQYF. In nucleotides, the CDR3 is TGTGCCAGCAGTTTAGCCGACAGCGCGGGGCCTCAGTATTTT.

The gene calls are TRBV14 and TRBJ2-1, with a possible D match to TRBD1 (5 bases). Germline CDR1 and CDR2: SGHDN and FVKESK. The CDR3 runs 16 residues. Between the trimmed V and J ends, which lost 0 bases and 9 bases, there was a span of 18 bases. The CDR3 region has the DNA TGTGCCAGCAGCCAAGATGACTTGACAGTATGGAGTGAGCAGTTCTTC. Residues: CASSQDDLTVWSEQFF.

The chain has TRBV24-1 and TRBJ2-1; TRBD2 agrees at 10 bases. In germline, CDR1 is KGHDR, CDR2 SFDVKD. CDR3 length: 15 amino acids. V dropped 3 bases and J dropped 3; count of bases not matched to a gene: 1. CDR3 sequence reads: CATSDGLADYNEQFF. The CDR3 DNA is TGTGCCACCAGTGATGGACTAGCGGACTACAATGAGCAGTTCTTC.

This chain's CDR3 is CASSYSGGYGYTF. The CDR3 DNA is TGTGCCAGCAGTTACTCCGGAGGATATGGCTACACCTTC. The chain links TRBV6-2 or TRBV6-3 to TRBJ1-2; D is ambiguous. V dropped 0 bases and J dropped 5 bases, with 7 bases sitting between them. This CDR3 region has 13 residues. Germline V gene data show CDR1 as MNHEY and CDR2 as SVGEGT.

CDR3 amino acids: CASSYDRKNTEAFF. CDR3 sequence (DNA): TGTGCCAGCAGTTACGACAGAAAGAACACTGAAGCTTTCTTT. The chain couples TRBV6-5 to TRBJ1-1; possibly TRBD1 for D (5 bases). The CDR3 runs to 14 residues. CDR1 is MNHEY and CDR2 is SVGAGI in the germline V gene. V lost 2 bases and J 1 base, leaving 8 bases between the germline ends.

The V call is TRBV18, the J call TRBJ1-3, with no clear D. From germline, CDR1 is KGHSH and CDR2 LQKENI. This CDR3 has 15 amino acids. V lost 6 bases and J 2 bases, leaving 14 bases between the germline ends. CDR3: CASSEGIITGNTIYF. In DNA form, the CDR3 reads TGTGCCAGCTCCGAGGGCATAATAACTGGAAACACCATATATTTT.

CDR3 protein: CASSIDLRGPTQYF. CDR3 coding DNA: TGTGCCAGTAGTATAGATCTGCGCGGACCCACGCAGTATTTT. The chain joins TRBV19 to TRBJ2-3, with D unclear. The CDR3 length is 14 residues. Trimming left V 0 bases short and J 9 bases short, with 13 bases between. Germline CDR1 and CDR2: LNHDA and SQIVND (reference sequence).

The chain couples TRBV29-1 to TRBJ2-7, with a tentative D call TRBD1 (6 bases). Deletions cut 7 bases from V and 4 bases from J, with 23 bases between. Per germline, CDR1 SQVTM and CDR2 ANQGSEA. The CDR3 extends over 15 amino acids. The CDR3 loop is CSATSFGQGWYEQYF. The CDR3 DNA is TGCAGCGCAACGTCTTTCGGTCAGGGGTGGTACGAGCAGTACTTC.

This chain connects TRBV7-9 to TRBJ1-6; D not certain. Germline V gene lookup returns CDR1 SEHNR and CDR2 FQNEAQ (reference sequence). V dropped 4 bases and J dropped 8 bases, with 12 bases sitting between them. CDR3 length equals 14 residues. The CDR3 bases are TGTGCCAGCAGCTCGGACGTCCCCTATTCACCCCTCCACTTT. Residues: CASSSDVPYSPLHF.

The rearrangement links TRBV11-2 to TRBJ1-4; weak D call: TRBD1 (5 bases). The CDR3 length is 14 residues. The germline gives CDR1 SGHAT, CDR2 FQNNGV. V lost 1 base and J lost 7, with 10 bases in between. The CDR3 DNA is TGTGCCAGCAGCTTAGGAGGCGGGGGTGAAAAACTGTTTTTT. Translated, it gives CASSLGGGGEKLFF.

The chain has TRBV27 and TRBJ2-5, with 15 nucleotides matching TRBD2. CDR1 is MNHEY and CDR2 is SMNVEV in the germline V gene (reference sequence). The CDR3 has 13 residues. The V gene end was trimmed by 8 bases and the J gene end by 7 bases; junction bases not matched to a gene: 2. CDR3 nucleotide sequence: TGTGCCAGCTCGGGACTAGCGGGGGGGACCCAGTACTTC. Encoded protein: CASSGLAGGTQYF.

This clone came up a few times. The chain joins TRBV7-6 to TRBJ2-1; possibly TRBD2 for D (5 bases). Trimming took 5 bases from V and 5 from J, leaving 16 bases between them. The CDR3 covers 15 residues. CDR1 and CDR2 (germline): SGHVS, FNYEAQ. CDR3 DNA sequence: TGTGCCAGCAGCACCGGGCGGGCGGCAAACAATGAGCAGTTCTTC. Protein: CASSTGRAANNEQFF.

The chain has TRBV21-1 and TRBJ2-2; no check of the table's D call, TRBD1, against the DNA was made. TRBV21-1 is reported as a pseudogene. The CDR3 runs to 16 residues. This CDR3 reads CASSPARRGETGELFF. In DNA form, the CDR3 reads TGTGCCAGCAGCCCCGCCCGCAGGGGCGAGACCGGGGAGCTGTTTTTT.